This T cell receptor (beta chain) is drawn from a study of control samples from healthy donors and cancer patients. Sequencing was performed with immunoSEQ multiplex PCR; in TCRdb, only in-frame clones are kept and a portion is missing. The profile shows approximately 130,000 clones, 70% to 90% of them singletons. Looked up from germline, CDR1 is SGHNT and CDR2 is YYREEE (reference sequence). This CDR3 comprises 14 residues. Trimming pared 2 bases from V and 9 bases from J, leaving 12 bases between. The sequenced material came from blood. The receptor was derived from a man in his fifties in good health. The chain uses TRBV5-4 and TRBJ1-6; a possible D gene is TRBD1 (5 bases). The CDR3 bases are TGTGCCAGCAGCTTATCGGGGGACTTTTCACCCCTCCACTTT. This gives the protein CASSLSGDFSPLHF.